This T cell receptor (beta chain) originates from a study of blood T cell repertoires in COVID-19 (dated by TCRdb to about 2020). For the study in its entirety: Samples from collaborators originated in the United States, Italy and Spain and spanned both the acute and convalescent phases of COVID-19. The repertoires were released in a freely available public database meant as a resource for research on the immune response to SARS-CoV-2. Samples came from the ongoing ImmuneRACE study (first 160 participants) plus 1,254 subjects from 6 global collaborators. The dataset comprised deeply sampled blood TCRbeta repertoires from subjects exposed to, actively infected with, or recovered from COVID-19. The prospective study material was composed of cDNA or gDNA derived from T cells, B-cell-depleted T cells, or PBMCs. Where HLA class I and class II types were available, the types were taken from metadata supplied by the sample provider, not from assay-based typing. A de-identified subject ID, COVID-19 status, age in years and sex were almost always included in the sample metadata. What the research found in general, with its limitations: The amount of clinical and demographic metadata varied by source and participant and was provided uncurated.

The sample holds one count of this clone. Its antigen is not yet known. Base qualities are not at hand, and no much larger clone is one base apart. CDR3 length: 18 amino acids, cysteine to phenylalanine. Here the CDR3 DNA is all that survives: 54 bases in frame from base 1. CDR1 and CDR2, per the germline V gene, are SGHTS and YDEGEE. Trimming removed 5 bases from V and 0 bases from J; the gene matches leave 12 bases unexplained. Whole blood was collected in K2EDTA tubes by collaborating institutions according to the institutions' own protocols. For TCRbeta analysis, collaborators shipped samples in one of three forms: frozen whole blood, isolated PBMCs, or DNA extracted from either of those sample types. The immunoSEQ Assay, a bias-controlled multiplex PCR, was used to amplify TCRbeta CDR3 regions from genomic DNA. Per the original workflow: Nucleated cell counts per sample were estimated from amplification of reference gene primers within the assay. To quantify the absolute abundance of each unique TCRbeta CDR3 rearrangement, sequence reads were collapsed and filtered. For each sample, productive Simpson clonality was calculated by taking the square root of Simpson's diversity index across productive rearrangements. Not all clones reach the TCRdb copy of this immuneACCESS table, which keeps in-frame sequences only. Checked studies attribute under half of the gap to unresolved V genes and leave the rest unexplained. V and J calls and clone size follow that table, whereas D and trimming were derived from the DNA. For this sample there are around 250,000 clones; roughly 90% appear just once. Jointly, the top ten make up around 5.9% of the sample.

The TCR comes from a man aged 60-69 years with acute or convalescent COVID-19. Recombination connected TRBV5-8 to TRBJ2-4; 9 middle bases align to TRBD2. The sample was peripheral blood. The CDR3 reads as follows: CASSHLASGIVAKNIQYF. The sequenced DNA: TGTGCCAGCAGTCATTTGGCTAGCGGGATTGTAGCCAAAAACATTCAGTACTTC.